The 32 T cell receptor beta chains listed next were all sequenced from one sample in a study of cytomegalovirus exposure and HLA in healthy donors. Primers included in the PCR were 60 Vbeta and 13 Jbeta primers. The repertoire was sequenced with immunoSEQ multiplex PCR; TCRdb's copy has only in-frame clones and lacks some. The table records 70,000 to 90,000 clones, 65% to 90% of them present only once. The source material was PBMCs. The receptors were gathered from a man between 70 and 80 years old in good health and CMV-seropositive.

Written as DNA, the CDR3 is TGCGCCAGCAGCCGCCCTGAGACTAGCCCGGGGGAGACCCAGTACTTC. Encoded protein: CASSRPETSPGETQYF. This chain connects TRBV5-1 to TRBJ2-5; 7 bases align to TRBD2. After removal of 4 bases from V and 5 bases from J, the junction contained 14 bases not matched to a gene. The CDR3 runs 16 residues. Looked up from germline, CDR1 is SGHRS and CDR2 is YFSETQ. The full variable domain, in which reference TRBV5-1 and TRBJ2-5 provide the parts outside the CDR3, is KAGVTQTPRYLIKTRGQQVTLSCSPISGHRSVSWYQQTPGQGLQFLFEYFSETQRNKGNFPGRFSGRQFSNSRSEMNVSTLELGDSALYLCASSRPETSPGETQYFGPGTRLLVL.

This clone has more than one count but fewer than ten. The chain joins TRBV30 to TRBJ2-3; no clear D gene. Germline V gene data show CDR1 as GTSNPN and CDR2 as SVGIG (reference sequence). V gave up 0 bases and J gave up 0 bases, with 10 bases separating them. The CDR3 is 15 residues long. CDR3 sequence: CAWSVAGYSTDTQYF. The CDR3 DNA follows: TGTGCCTGGAGTGTGGCAGGTTATAGCACAGATACGCAGTATTTT. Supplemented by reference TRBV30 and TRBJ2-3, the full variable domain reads SQTIHQWPATLVQPVGSPLSLECTVEGTSNPNLYWYRQAAGRGLQLLFYSVGIGQISSEVPQNLSASRPQDRQFILSSKKLLLSDSGFYLCAWSVAGYSTDTQYFGPGTRLTVL.

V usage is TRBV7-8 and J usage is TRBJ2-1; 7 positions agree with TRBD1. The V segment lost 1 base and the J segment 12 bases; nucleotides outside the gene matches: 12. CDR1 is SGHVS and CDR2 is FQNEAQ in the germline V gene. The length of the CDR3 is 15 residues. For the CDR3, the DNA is TGTGCCAGCAGCTTAGATGGCAGGGGGATTCTGGCGCAGTTCTTC. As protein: CASSLDGRGILAQFF. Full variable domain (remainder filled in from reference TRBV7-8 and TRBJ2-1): GAGVSQSPRYKVAKRGQDVALRCDPISGHVSLFWYQQALGQGPEFLTYFQNEAQLDKSGLPSDRFFAERPEGSVSTLKIQRTQQEDSAVYLCASSLDGRGILAQFFGPGTRLTVL.

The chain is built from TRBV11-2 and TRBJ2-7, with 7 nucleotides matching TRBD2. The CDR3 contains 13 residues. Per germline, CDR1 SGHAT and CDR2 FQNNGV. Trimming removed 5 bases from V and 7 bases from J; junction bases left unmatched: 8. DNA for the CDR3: TGTGCCAGCAGCCTAGGGACTACGAATGAGCAGTACTTC. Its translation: CASSLGTTNEQYF. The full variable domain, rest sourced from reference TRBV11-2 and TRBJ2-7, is EAGVAQSPRYKIIEKRQSVAFWCNPISGHATLYWYQQILGQGPKLLIQFQNNGVVDDSQLPKDRFSAERLKGVDSTLKIQPAKLEDSAVYLCASSLGTTNEQYFGPGTRLTVT.

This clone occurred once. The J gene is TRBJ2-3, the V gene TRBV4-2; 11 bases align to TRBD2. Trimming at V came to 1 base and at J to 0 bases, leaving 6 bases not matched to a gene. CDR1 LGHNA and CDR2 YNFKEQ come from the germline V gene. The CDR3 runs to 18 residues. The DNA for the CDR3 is TGTGCCAGCAGCCAAGCGGGACTAGCGGCCCCGAGCACAGATACGCAGTATTTT. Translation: CASSQAGLAAPSTDTQYF.

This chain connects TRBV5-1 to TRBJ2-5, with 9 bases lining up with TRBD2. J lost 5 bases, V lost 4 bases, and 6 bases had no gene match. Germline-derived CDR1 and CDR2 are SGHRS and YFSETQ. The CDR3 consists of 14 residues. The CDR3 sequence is CASSKGGRAETQYF. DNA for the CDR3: TGCGCCAGCAGCAAGGGCGGGAGGGCGGAGACCCAGTACTTC.

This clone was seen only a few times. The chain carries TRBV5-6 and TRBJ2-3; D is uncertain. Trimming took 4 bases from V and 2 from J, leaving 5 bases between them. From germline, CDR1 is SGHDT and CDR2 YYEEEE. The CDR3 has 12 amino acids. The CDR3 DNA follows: TGTGCCAGCAGCCAGGACACAGATACGCAGTATTTT. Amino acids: CASSQDTDTQYF.

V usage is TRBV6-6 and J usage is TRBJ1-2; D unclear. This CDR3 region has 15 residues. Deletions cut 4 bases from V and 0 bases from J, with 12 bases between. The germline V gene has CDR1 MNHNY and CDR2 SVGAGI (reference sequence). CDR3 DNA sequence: TGTGCCAGCAGTTCACCGGGAGATACTAACTATGGCTACACCTTC. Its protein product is CASSSPGDTNYGYTF.

The CDR3 coding sequence is TGTGCCAGCAGCCAGGACAGCGACTCTGGAAACACCATATATTTT. Encoded protein: CASSQDSDSGNTIYF. V is TRBV11-3 and J is TRBJ1-3; D possibly corresponds to TRBD1 (6 bases). The germline V gene encodes CDR1 SGHNT and CDR2 YENEEA. The length of the CDR3 is 15 residues. V lost 5 bases to trimming and J lost 0 bases, with 11 bases between them.

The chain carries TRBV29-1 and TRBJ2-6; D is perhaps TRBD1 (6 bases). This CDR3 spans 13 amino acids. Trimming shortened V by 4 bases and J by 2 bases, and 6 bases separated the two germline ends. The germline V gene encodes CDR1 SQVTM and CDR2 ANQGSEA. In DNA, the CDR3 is TGCAGCGTTGGGGACACTGGGGCCAACGTCCTGACTTTC. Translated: CSVGDTGANVLTF.

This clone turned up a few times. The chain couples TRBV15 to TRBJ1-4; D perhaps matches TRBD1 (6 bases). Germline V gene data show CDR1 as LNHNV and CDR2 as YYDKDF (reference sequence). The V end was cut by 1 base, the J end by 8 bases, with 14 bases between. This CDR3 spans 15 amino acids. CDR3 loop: CATSRGGQLEEKLFF. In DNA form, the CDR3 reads TGTGCCACCAGCAGAGGGGGACAATTAGAGGAAAAACTGTTTTTT.

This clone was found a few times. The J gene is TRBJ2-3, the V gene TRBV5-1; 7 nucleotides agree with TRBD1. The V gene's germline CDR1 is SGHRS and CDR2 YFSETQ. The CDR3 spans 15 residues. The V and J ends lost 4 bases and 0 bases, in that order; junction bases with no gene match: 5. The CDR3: CASSGRQGSTDTQYF. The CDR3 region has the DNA TGCGCCAGCAGCGGGAGACAGGGCAGCACAGATACGCAGTATTTT. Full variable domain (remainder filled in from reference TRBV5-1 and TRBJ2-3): KAGVTQTPRYLIKTRGQQVTLSCSPISGHRSVSWYQQTPGQGLQFLFEYFSETQRNKGNFPGRFSGRQFSNSRSEMNVSTLELGDSALYLCASSGRQGSTDTQYFGPGTRLTVL.

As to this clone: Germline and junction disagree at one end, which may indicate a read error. The CDR3 coding sequence is TGTGCCAGCTCATCCTTCGGAGAAGAGAACCAGTACTTC. It codes for CASSSFGEENQYF. This chain links TRBV18 with TRBJ2-5; D gene unclear. This CDR3 region has 13 residues. In germline, CDR1 is KGHSH, CDR2 LQKENI. The whole variable domain, remainder taken from reference TRBV18 and TRBJ2-5, is NAGVMQNPRHLVRRRGQEARLRCSPMKGHSHVYWYRQLPEEGLKFMVYLQKENIIDESGMPKERFSAEFPKEGPSILRIQQVVRGDSAAYFCASSSFGEENQYFGPGTRLLVL.

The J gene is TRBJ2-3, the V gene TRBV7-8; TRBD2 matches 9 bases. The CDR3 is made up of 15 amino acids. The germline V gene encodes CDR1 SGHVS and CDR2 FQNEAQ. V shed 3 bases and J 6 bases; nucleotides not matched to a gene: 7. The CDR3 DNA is TGTGCCAGCAGCTTGACTAGCGGACCGGGGGATACGCAGTATTTT. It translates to CASSLTSGPGDTQYF.

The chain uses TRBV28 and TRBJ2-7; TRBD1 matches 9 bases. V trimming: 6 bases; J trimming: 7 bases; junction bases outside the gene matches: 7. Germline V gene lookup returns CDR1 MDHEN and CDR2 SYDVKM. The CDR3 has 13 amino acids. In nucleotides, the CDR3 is TGTGCCAGCAGCCTACAGGGGGCGAGGGAGCAGTACTTC. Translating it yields CASSLQGAREQYF.

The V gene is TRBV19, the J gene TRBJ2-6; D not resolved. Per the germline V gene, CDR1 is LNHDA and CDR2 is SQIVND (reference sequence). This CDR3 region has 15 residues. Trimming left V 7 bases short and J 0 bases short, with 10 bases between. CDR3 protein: CASTNRHSGANVLTF. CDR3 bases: TGTGCCAGTACTAACAGACACTCTGGGGCCAACGTCCTGACTTTC. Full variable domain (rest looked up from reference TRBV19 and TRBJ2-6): DGGITQSPKYLFRKEGQNVTLSCEQNLNHDAMYWYRQDPGQGLRLIYYSQIVNDFQKGDIAEGYSVSREKKESFPLTVTSAQKNPTAFYLCASTNRHSGANVLTFGAGSRLTVL.

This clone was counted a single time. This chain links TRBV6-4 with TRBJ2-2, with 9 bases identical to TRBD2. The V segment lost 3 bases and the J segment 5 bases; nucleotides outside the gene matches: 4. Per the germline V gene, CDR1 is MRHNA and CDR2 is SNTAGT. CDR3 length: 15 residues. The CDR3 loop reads CASSDQAGGTGELFF. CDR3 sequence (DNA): TGTGCCAGCAGTGATCAAGCGGGGGGTACCGGGGAGCTGTTTTTT.

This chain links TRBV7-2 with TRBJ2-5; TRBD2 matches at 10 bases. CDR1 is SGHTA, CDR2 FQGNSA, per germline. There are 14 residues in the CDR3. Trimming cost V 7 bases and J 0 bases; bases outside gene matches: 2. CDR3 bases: TGTGCCAGCAAGCTAGCGGGGGACCAAGAGACCCAGTACTTC. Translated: CASKLAGDQETQYF.

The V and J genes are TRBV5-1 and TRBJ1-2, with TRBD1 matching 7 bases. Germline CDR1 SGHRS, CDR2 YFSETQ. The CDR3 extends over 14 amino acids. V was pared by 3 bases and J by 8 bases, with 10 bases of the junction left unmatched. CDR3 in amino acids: CASSYLTGADGYTF. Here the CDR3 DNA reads TGCGCCAGCAGCTACCTAACAGGGGCTGACGGCTACACCTTC.

Written as DNA, the CDR3 is TGCGCCAGCAGTCCGGTTGGGCAGGGGGCCGGGGAGCTGTTTTTT. Its translation is CASSPVGQGAGELFF. The J gene is TRBJ2-2, the V gene TRBV5-1, with TRBD1 matching 7 bases. CDR1 is SGHRS, CDR2 YFSETQ, per germline. The V and J ends lost 5 bases and 6 bases, in that order; junction bases with no gene match: 10. The CDR3 loop spans 15 amino acids. Supplemented by reference TRBV5-1 and TRBJ2-2, the full variable domain reads KAGVTQTPRYLIKTRGQQVTLSCSPISGHRSVSWYQQTPGQGLQFLFEYFSETQRNKGNFPGRFSGRQFSNSRSEMNVSTLELGDSALYLCASSPVGQGAGELFFGEGSRLTVL.

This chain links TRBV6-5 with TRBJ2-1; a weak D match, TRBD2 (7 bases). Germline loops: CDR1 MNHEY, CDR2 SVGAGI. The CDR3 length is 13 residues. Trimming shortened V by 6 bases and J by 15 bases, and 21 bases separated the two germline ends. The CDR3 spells CASRLGWGGAAFF. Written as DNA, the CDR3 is TGTGCCAGCAGACTCGGGTGGGGGGGGGCCGCGTTCTTC.

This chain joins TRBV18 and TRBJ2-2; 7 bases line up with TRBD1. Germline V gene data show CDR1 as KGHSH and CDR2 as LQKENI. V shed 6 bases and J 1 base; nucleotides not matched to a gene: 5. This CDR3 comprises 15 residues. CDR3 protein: CASSQTGMNTGELFF. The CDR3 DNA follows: TGTGCCAGCTCCCAGACAGGGATGAACACCGGGGAGCTGTTTTTT.

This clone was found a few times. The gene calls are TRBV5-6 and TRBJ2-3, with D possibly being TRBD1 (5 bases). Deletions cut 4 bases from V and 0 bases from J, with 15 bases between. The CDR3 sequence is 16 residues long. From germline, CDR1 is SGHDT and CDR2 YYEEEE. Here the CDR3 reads CASSLRQILSTDTQYF. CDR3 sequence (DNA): TGTGCCAGCAGCCTGAGACAGATATTAAGCACAGATACGCAGTATTTT.

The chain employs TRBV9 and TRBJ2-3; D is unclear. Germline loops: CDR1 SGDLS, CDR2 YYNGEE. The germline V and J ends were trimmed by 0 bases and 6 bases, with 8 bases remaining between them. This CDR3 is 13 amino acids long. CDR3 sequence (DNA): TGTGCCAGCAGCGTAGCGGGTGCGGATACGCAGTATTTT. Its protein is CASSVAGADTQYF.

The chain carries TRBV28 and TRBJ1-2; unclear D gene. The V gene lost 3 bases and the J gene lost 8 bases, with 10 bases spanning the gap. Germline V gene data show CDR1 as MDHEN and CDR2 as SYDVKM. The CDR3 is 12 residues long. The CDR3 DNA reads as TGTGCCAGCAGTTTCATTGGGAGGGGCTACACCTTC. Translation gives CASSFIGRGYTF.

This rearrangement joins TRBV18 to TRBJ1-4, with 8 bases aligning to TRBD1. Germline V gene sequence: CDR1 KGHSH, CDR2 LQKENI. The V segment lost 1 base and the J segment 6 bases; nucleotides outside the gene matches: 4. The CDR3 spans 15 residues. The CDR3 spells CASSPRTGKDEKLFF. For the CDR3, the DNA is TGTGCCAGCTCACCACGGACAGGGAAGGATGAAAAACTGTTTTTT. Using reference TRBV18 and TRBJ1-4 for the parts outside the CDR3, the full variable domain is NAGVMQNPRHLVRRRGQEARLRCSPMKGHSHVYWYRQLPEEGLKFMVYLQKENIIDESGMPKERFSAEFPKEGPSILRIQQVVRGDSAAYFCASSPRTGKDEKLFFGSGTQLSVL.

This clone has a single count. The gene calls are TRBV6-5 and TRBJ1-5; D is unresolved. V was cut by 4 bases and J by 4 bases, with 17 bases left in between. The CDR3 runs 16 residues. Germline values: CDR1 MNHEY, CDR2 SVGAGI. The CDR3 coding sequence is TGTGCCAGCAGTTCCGAAGGAGCGCCGTTTAATCAGCCCCAGCATTTT. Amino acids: CASSSEGAPFNQPQHF.

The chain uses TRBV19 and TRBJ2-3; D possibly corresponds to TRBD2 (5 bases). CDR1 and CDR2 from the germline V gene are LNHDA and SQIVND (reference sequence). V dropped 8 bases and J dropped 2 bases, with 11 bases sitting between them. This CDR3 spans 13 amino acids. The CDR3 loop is CASLPRDTDTQYF. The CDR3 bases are TGTGCCAGTCTTCCCCGGGACACAGATACGCAGTATTTT.

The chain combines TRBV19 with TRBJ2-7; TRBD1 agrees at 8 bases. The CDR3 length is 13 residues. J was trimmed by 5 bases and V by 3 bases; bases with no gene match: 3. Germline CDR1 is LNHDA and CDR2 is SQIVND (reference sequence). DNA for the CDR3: TGTGCCAGTAGTATTTCCAGGGGGCACGAGCAGTACTTC. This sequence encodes CASSISRGHEQYF.

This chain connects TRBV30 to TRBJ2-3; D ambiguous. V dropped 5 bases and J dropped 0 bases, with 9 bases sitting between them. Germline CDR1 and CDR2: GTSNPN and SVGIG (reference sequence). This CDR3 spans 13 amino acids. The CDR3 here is CAWDGYSTDTQYF. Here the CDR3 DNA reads TGTGCCTGGGACGGGTACAGCACAGATACGCAGTATTTT.

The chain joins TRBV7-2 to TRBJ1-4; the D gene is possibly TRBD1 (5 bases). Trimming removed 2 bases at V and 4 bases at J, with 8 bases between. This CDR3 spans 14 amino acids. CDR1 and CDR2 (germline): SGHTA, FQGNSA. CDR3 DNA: TGTGCCAGCAGCTTACGACAGAATAATGAAAAACTGTTTTTT. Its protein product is CASSLRQNNEKLFF.

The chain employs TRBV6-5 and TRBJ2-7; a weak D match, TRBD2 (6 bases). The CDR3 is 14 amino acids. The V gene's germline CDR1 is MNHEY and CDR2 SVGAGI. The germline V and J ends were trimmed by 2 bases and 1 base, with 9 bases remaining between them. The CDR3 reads CASSYGGISYEQYF. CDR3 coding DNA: TGTGCCAGCAGTTACGGCGGGATTTCCTACGAGCAGTACTTC.